The clone carrying this T cell receptor (beta chain) occurred a few times. An end of the junction differs from the germline gene, which may be a read error. The CDR3 spans 16 residues. Germline V lookup: CDR1 SGHRS, CDR2 YFSETQ. Genomic DNA acted as the template from which TCR beta VDJ combination and CDR3 sequence profiling were carried out. One entry per CDR3 protein, called by TCRdb with MiXCR from the reads. This table holds around 170,000 distinct CDR3 sequences, around half found once. This record comes from a study of CD8+CD57+ T cells in acquired aplastic anemia. Flow cytometry had shown expanded CD8+CD57+ cells in the patients chosen for sequencing. All patients had severe acquired aplastic anemia.

The V gene is TRBV5-1, the J gene TRBJ2-4, with TRBD1 identical over 11 bases. The specimen sequenced was sorted CD4+, CD8+, or CD8+CD57+ T cells (not recorded which) from PBMCs. The receptor comes from a human donor with aplastic anemia. The CDR3 DNA is TGCGCCGGCAGCTTGGCCACCGGGACAGGGGGAAACATTCAGTACTTC. Protein product: CAGSLATGTGGNIQYF.